The rows below give T cell receptor beta chains drawn from one sample of a study of blood T cells in healthy people across ages. One entry per CDR3 protein, called by TCRdb with MiXCR from the 5' RACE reads. This sample has 600,000 or so distinct CDR3 sequences, with 47% found just once. Sequences were obtained from blood. The receptors here all came from a man older than 75 in good health. Both conserved end residues are part of each CDR3. The order of the fields is J gene, D gene, V gene, clone size, CDR3 DNA, CDR3 protein. A D gene is named only where the DNA matches it firmly. Not all rows give a size; the values are once, few, many and, for expanded clones, a class.

j_call: TRBJ2-5; d_call: TRBD1; v_call: TRBV9; clone_size: -; cdr3_nt: TGTGCCAGCAGCGTATCTGGAAAGGGGGCTGGAGAGACCCAGTACTTC; cdr3_aa: CASSVSGKGAGETQYF
j_call: TRBJ2-4; d_call: -; v_call: TRBV7-2; clone_size: -; cdr3_nt: TGTGCCAGCAGCCCTTCCGCGGCCAAAAACATTCAGTACTTC; cdr3_aa: CASSPSAAKNIQYF
j_call: TRBJ2-3; d_call: -; v_call: TRBV20-1; clone_size: -; cdr3_nt: TGCAGTGCTCCGAAGGCGGGGGCAGGCACAGATACGCAGTATTTT; cdr3_aa: CSAPKAGAGTDTQYF
j_call: TRBJ1-2; d_call: -; v_call: TRBV25-1; clone_size: -; cdr3_nt: TGTGCCAGCGGTGAACGATGGGGCTATGGCTACACCTTC; cdr3_aa: CASGERWGYGYTF
j_call: TRBJ2-2; d_call: -; v_call: TRBV7-2; clone_size: -; cdr3_nt: TGTGCCAGCAGCTTACAGCGTCCGAACACCGGGGAGCTGTTTTTT; cdr3_aa: CASSLQRPNTGELFF
j_call: TRBJ2-2; d_call: -; v_call: TRBV6-6; clone_size: -; cdr3_nt: TGTGCCAGCAGTGACTCGACTTTCGGGGAGCTATTTTTT; cdr3_aa: CASSDSTFGELFF
j_call: TRBJ2-7; d_call: TRBD2; v_call: TRBV6-6; clone_size: many; cdr3_nt: TGTGCCAGCAGTCCGCTGGGGACTAGCAACCACGAGCAGTACTTC; cdr3_aa: CASSPLGTSNHEQYF
j_call: TRBJ1-5; d_call: -; v_call: TRBV20-1; clone_size: -; cdr3_nt: TGCAGTGCTAGGACAGGCTTGAGCAGGCCCCAGCATTTT; cdr3_aa: CSARTGLSRPQHF
j_call: TRBJ1-2; d_call: -; v_call: TRBV27; clone_size: -; cdr3_nt: TGTGCCAGCAGTTTATTCGCAGCGAGTGGCGGCTACACCTTC; cdr3_aa: CASSLFAASGGYTF
j_call: TRBJ2-5; d_call: -; v_call: TRBV28; clone_size: -; cdr3_nt: TGTGCCAGCAGTCAGCCAAGTGAAGCACAAGAGACCCAGTACTTC; cdr3_aa: CASSQPSEAQETQYF
j_call: TRBJ2-7; d_call: -; v_call: TRBV7-9; clone_size: -; cdr3_nt: TGTGCCAGCAGCTCGACGACAGGCGCGGCCTACGAGCAGTACTTC; cdr3_aa: CASSSTTGAAYEQYF
j_call: TRBJ2-7; d_call: -; v_call: TRBV5-6; clone_size: -; cdr3_nt: TGTGCCAGCAGCTTGGGAGACCACGAGCAGTACTTC; cdr3_aa: CASSLGDHEQYF
j_call: TRBJ2-7; d_call: TRBD2; v_call: TRBV29-1; clone_size: -; cdr3_nt: TGCAGCGCTTCGGGACTAGCGAACTACGAGCAGTACTTC; cdr3_aa: CSASGLANYEQYF
j_call: TRBJ2-7; d_call: -; v_call: TRBV6-1; clone_size: many; cdr3_nt: TGTGCCAGCAGTGGACGTAGAATGAGCTACGAGCAGTACTTC; cdr3_aa: CASSGRRMSYEQYF
j_call: TRBJ2-5; d_call: TRBD1; v_call: TRBV7-2; clone_size: once; cdr3_nt: TGTGCCAGCAGCTTAGTGGGGACAGGGTTACAAGAGACCCAGTACTTC; cdr3_aa: CASSLVGTGLQETQYF
j_call: TRBJ1-2; d_call: -; v_call: TRBV20-1; clone_size: -; cdr3_nt: TGCAGTGCTAGAGAGGGCCCCCGAAACTATGGCTACACCTTC; cdr3_aa: CSAREGPRNYGYTF
j_call: TRBJ1-5; d_call: -; v_call: TRBV12-3/TRBV12-4; clone_size: few; cdr3_nt: TGTGCCAGCAGCCTCGGAACGAGCAATCAGCCCCAGCATTTT; cdr3_aa: CASSLGTSNQPQHF
j_call: TRBJ2-1; d_call: -; v_call: TRBV24-1; clone_size: -; cdr3_nt: TGTGCCACCAGTGCGAACCCAAAGGGTGAGCAGTTCTTC; cdr3_aa: CATSANPKGEQFF
j_call: TRBJ2-2; d_call: -; v_call: TRBV4-2; clone_size: -; cdr3_nt: TGTGCCAGCAGGCACCCTGGAGGTCTCAACACCGGGGAGCTGTTTTTT; cdr3_aa: CASRHPGGLNTGELFF
j_call: TRBJ2-1; d_call: -; v_call: TRBV7-3; clone_size: few; cdr3_nt: TGTGCCAGCAGCTTATGGGGGACTGAGCAGTTCTTC; cdr3_aa: CASSLWGTEQFF
j_call: TRBJ2-7; d_call: TRBD1; v_call: TRBV5-1; clone_size: -; cdr3_nt: TGCGCCAGCCCTCTCATGGGACAGGTGGGATACGAGCAGTACTTC; cdr3_aa: CASPLMGQVGYEQYF
j_call: TRBJ1-4; d_call: TRBD1; v_call: TRBV7-9; clone_size: -; cdr3_nt: TGTGCCAGCAGCCTTGGGACAGGGGAAGAAAAACTGTTTTTT; cdr3_aa: CASSLGTGEEKLFF
j_call: TRBJ1-2; d_call: -; v_call: TRBV12-3/TRBV12-4; clone_size: few; cdr3_nt: TGTGCCAGCTCAGCTGCTAACTATGGCTACACCTTC; cdr3_aa: CASSAANYGYTF
j_call: TRBJ2-5; d_call: -; v_call: TRBV5-1; clone_size: -; cdr3_nt: TGCGCCAGCAGCTTGGAGGGATCGGAGACCCAGTACTTC; cdr3_aa: CASSLEGSETQYF
j_call: TRBJ1-4; d_call: -; v_call: TRBV5-1; clone_size: -; cdr3_nt: TGCGCCAGCAGCATCCAGGGGGAAAAACTGTTTTTT; cdr3_aa: CASSIQGEKLFF
j_call: TRBJ2-1; d_call: TRBD2; v_call: TRBV29-1; clone_size: few; cdr3_nt: TGCAGCGTTGAACCCAGATCAGTACCCGGGCTAGCGGGAGGTCTAAGGGCCGCCCATGAGCAGTTCTTC; cdr3_aa: CSVEPRSVPGLAGGLRAAHEQFF
j_call: TRBJ2-5; d_call: -; v_call: TRBV7-2; clone_size: few; cdr3_nt: TGTGCCAGCAGCTTCCAGACAGGCCAAGAGACCCAGTACTTC; cdr3_aa: CASSFQTGQETQYF
j_call: TRBJ2-1; d_call: TRBD2; v_call: TRBV6-6; clone_size: many; cdr3_nt: TGTGCCAGCAGTTACGGCGGAACTAGCGGGGGCTTGAGTGAGCAGTTCTTC; cdr3_aa: CASSYGGTSGGLSEQFF
j_call: TRBJ2-3; d_call: -; v_call: TRBV6-6; clone_size: -; cdr3_nt: TGTGCCAGCGAGCGAGCGAACACAGATACGCGGTATTTT; cdr3_aa: CASERANTDTRYF
j_call: TRBJ2-7; d_call: -; v_call: TRBV9; clone_size: -; cdr3_nt: TGTGCCAGCAGCCCCCAGGGAAACAACTACGAGCAGTACTTC; cdr3_aa: CASSPQGNNYEQYF
j_call: TRBJ2-6; d_call: -; v_call: TRBV6-5; clone_size: many; cdr3_nt: TGTGCCAGCATGGGCTCTGGGGCCAACGTCCTGACTTTC; cdr3_aa: CASMGSGANVLTF
j_call: TRBJ2-7; d_call: -; v_call: TRBV6-8; clone_size: few; cdr3_nt: TGTGCCGGCCAGCAAATATCTCCTCACCCCTACGAGCAGTACTTC; cdr3_aa: CAGQQISPHPYEQYF
j_call: TRBJ1-2; d_call: -; v_call: TRBV25-1; clone_size: -; cdr3_nt: TGTGCCAGCAGTGAGGAGGGGAGGCGTAACTATGGCTACACCTTC; cdr3_aa: CASSEEGRRNYGYTF
j_call: TRBJ2-5; d_call: -; v_call: TRBV6-6; clone_size: many; cdr3_nt: TGTGCCAGCAGTCAAGAGGGGTTTTCCTACGGGGAGACCCAGTACTTC; cdr3_aa: CASSQEGFSYGETQYF
j_call: TRBJ2-1; d_call: -; v_call: TRBV5-1; clone_size: -; cdr3_nt: TGCGCCAGCAGCTCTCCATCGGGTTTAAGACACTTTGAGCAGTTCTTC; cdr3_aa: CASSSPSGLRHFEQFF
j_call: TRBJ1-1; d_call: -; v_call: TRBV29-1; clone_size: -; cdr3_nt: TGCAGCGTTCAAAGGGGGGGGAACACTGAAGCTTTCTTT; cdr3_aa: CSVQRGGNTEAFF
j_call: TRBJ1-2; d_call: -; v_call: TRBV20-1; clone_size: few; cdr3_nt: TGCAGTGCTAGGGTGGACTCACTTCGTGGCTACACCTTC; cdr3_aa: CSARVDSLRGYTF
j_call: TRBJ2-1; d_call: TRBD2; v_call: TRBV2; clone_size: -; cdr3_nt: TGTGCCGGCCGAAATAGCGGGGGGGCCGTGAATGAGCAGTTCTTC; cdr3_aa: CAGRNSGGAVNEQFF
j_call: TRBJ2-1; d_call: TRBD2; v_call: TRBV3-1; clone_size: -; cdr3_nt: TGTGCCAGCAGCCAAGACGCTAGCGGGGGAAACAATGAGCAGTTCTTC; cdr3_aa: CASSQDASGGNNEQFF
j_call: TRBJ2-1; d_call: TRBD2; v_call: TRBV20-1; clone_size: -; cdr3_nt: TGCAGTGCTTCAGACCCCGGAGGGGGCGGGAGGGCGAGGAATGAGCAGTTCTTC; cdr3_aa: CSASDPGGGGRARNEQFF
j_call: TRBJ2-5; d_call: -; v_call: TRBV7-2; clone_size: once; cdr3_nt: TGTGCCAGCAGCCCCAAGTTCGGGGAGACCCAGTACTTC; cdr3_aa: CASSPKFGETQYF
j_call: TRBJ2-1; d_call: -; v_call: TRBV9; clone_size: many; cdr3_nt: TGTGCCAGCAGCGTAGCAGCTGGTCACAATGAGCAGTTCTTC; cdr3_aa: CASSVAAGHNEQFF
j_call: TRBJ2-1; d_call: TRBD2; v_call: TRBV5-1; clone_size: -; cdr3_nt: TGCGCCAGCAGCTTGACGGGACTAGCGGGATCTTACAATGAGCAGTTCTTC; cdr3_aa: CASSLTGLAGSYNEQFF
j_call: TRBJ2-6; d_call: TRBD2; v_call: TRBV5-1; clone_size: few; cdr3_nt: TGCGCCAGCAGCGTTGGGACTAGCGGACTTTCTGGGGCCAACGTCCTGACTTTC; cdr3_aa: CASSVGTSGLSGANVLTF
j_call: TRBJ2-3; d_call: -; v_call: TRBV6-2/TRBV6-3; clone_size: -; cdr3_nt: TGTGCCAGCAGCCCTACCGGGGCGGGGCCGTATTTT; cdr3_aa: CASSPTGAGPYF
j_call: TRBJ2-3; d_call: TRBD2; v_call: TRBV20-1; clone_size: -; cdr3_nt: TGCAGTGCTTCCGGGGGGACGGCAGATACGCAGTATTTT; cdr3_aa: CSASGGTADTQYF
j_call: TRBJ2-3; d_call: -; v_call: TRBV7-9; clone_size: -; cdr3_nt: TGTGCCAGCAGCTTAGTTATGGCGGTCCTAATCACAGATACGCAGTATTTT; cdr3_aa: CASSLVMAVLITDTQYF
j_call: TRBJ2-1; d_call: TRBD2; v_call: TRBV9; clone_size: -; cdr3_nt: TGTGCCAGCAGCGTAGGACTAGCGGAAGACAATGAGCAGTTCTTC; cdr3_aa: CASSVGLAEDNEQFF
j_call: TRBJ1-5; d_call: -; v_call: TRBV20-1; clone_size: -; cdr3_nt: TGCAGTGCCCAACCGGGGGGCGGCAATCAGCCCCAGCATTTT; cdr3_aa: CSAQPGGGNQPQHF
j_call: TRBJ1-6; d_call: -; v_call: TRBV9; clone_size: few; cdr3_nt: TGTGCCAGCAGCGTAACGACGGTTTATAATTCACCCCTCCACTTT; cdr3_aa: CASSVTTVYNSPLHF